The clone carrying this T cell receptor beta chain was recorded a few times. This specimen belongs to a study of molecular identifiers for immune sequencing clone quantification. V dropped 5 bases and J dropped 5; count of bases not matched to a gene: 7. From germline, CDR1 is SGHVS and CDR2 FNYEAQ. The length of the CDR3 is 14 residues. TCRdb independently ran MiXCR on the PCR reads; one entry per CDR3 protein. The sample includes approximately 500,000 distinct CDR3 sequences, around 23% of them seen just once. Researchers sorted naive CD8 T cells as cells that were CD8+CD4-CCR7+CD45RA+. Sequencing was carried out using naive CD8+ T cells from blood, with Jurkat cell RNA spiked in. Subset denoted: FACS-sorted CD8+CD4-CCR7+CD45RA+ naive T cells. The sequence was collected from a human donor in good health. Some libraries in this study had Jurkat cell RNA spiked in. J is TRBJ2-7 and V is TRBV7-6; 9 bases are shared with TRBD1. As DNA, the CDR3 is TGTGCCAGCAGCGGCCGGGACAGGGTGGACGAGCAGTACTTC. Its translation: CASSGRDRVDEQYF.